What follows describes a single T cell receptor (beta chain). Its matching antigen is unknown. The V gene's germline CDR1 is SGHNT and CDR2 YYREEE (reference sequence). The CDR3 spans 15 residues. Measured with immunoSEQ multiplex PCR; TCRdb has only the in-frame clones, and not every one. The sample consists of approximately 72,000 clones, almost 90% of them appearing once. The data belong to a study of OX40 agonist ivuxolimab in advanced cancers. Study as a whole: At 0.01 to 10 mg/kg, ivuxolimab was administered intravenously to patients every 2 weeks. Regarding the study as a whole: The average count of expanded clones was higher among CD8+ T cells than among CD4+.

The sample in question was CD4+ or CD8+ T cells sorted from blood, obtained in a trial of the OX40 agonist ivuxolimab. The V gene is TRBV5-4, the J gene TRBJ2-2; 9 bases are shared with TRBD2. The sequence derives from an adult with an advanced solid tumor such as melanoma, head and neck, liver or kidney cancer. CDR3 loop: CAAGWASGDTGELFF. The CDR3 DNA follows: TGTGCAGCCGGATGGGCTAGCGGGGACACCGGGGAGCTGTTTTTT.